The rows below give T cell receptor beta chains drawn from one sample of a study of blood T cell repertoires in COVID-19. The assay was immunoSEQ multiplex PCR, and TCRdb's table has in-frame clones only and misses some. The sample has 90,000 to 150,000 clones; 80% to 90% are singletons. Sequencing was done on a sample of peripheral blood. Every receptor here comes from a human donor in a cohort sampled during active COVID-19. Each CDR3 is given with its conserved first and last residue. Each record gives: CDR3 length, clone size, D gene, J gene, V gene, CDR3 protein, CDR3 DNA. The D gene is left open where the match is weak. Rows give clone size only sometimes, using once, few, many, or a class for an expanded clone.

>11|few|TRBD1|TRBJ1-1|TRBV5-5
CASSSTGKAFF
TGTGCCAGCAGCTCGACAGGGAAGGCTTTCTTT
>16|.|TRBD1|TRBJ2-7|TRBV5-4
CASSPGAGGASYEQYF
TGTGCCAGCAGCCCGGGGGCAGGGGGCGCGTCCTACGAGCAGTACTTC
>16|.|TRBD1|TRBJ2-6|TRBV19
CASSTSGTAGANVLTF
TGTGCCAGTAGTACCTCCGGGACAGCTGGGGCCAACGTCCTGACTTTC
>14|once|.|TRBJ2-7|TRBV19
CASSIGGLSYEQYF
TGTGCCAGTAGTATAGGGGGGCTCTCCTACGAGCAGTACTTC
>13|few|.|TRBJ1-2|TRBV30
CAWSGGWDYGYTF
TGTGCCTGGAGTGGGGGCTGGGACTATGGCTACACCTTC
>19|few|TRBD2|TRBJ2-1|TRBV7-2
CASSLASRSGVSSYNEQFF
TGTGCCAGCAGCTTAGCGAGCCGTAGCGGGGTGTCATCTTACAATGAGCAGTTCTTC
>14|few|TRBD1|TRBJ1-4|TRBV27
CASSTGGPNEKLFF
TGTGCCAGCAGTACAGGGGGACCTAATGAAAAACTGTTTTTT
>15|.|.|TRBJ2-2|TRBV11-3
CASSLGRDRSGELFF
TGTGCCAGCAGCTTAGGTCGGGATCGGAGCGGGGAGCTGTTTTTT
>15|.|.|TRBJ2-2|TRBV5-8
CASSLVAANTGELFF
TGTGCCAGCAGCTTGGTAGCGGCGAACACCGGGGAGCTGTTTTTT
>15|.|TRBD2|TRBJ2-7|TRBV5-5
CASSARLASSYEQYF
TGTGCCAGCAGCGCCCGACTAGCGTCCTCCTACGAGCAGTACTTC
>14|.|TRBD1|TRBJ1-1|TRBV3-1/TRBV3-2
CASSRNRGSTEAFF
TGTGCCAGCAGCCGGAACAGGGGTAGTACTGAAGCTTTCTTT
>16|.|.|TRBJ1-4|TRBV6-1
CASSALRQATNEKLFF
TGTGCCAGCAGTGCTTTGAGACAGGCAACTAATGAAAAACTGTTTTTT
>15|.|TRBD1|TRBJ2-3|TRBV28
CASSPPGQGTDTQYF
TGTGCCAGCAGCCCACCGGGACAGGGCACAGATACGCAGTATTTT
>17|.|.|TRBJ1-5|TRBV4-3
CASSQDLWTAINQPQHF
TGCGCCAGCAGCCAAGATTTGTGGACAGCGATCAATCAGCCCCAGCATTTT
>15|.|TRBD1|TRBJ1-4|TRBV3-1/TRBV3-2
CASSRGTGGLEKLFF
TGTGCCAGCAGCCGTGGGACAGGCGGTTTGGAAAAACTGTTTTTT
>15|few|TRBD2|TRBJ2-5|TRBV7-2
CASSLERGGLETQYF
TGTGCCAGCAGCTTAGAGCGGGGGGGCCTTGAGACCCAGTACTTC
>14|.|.|TRBJ1-2|TRBV7-2
CASSLDYFVYGYTF
TGTGCCAGCAGCTTAGACTATTTTGTCTATGGCTACACCTTC
>17|.|.|TRBJ2-1|TRBV3-1/TRBV3-2
CASSQDTAGTHYNEQFF
TGTGCCAGCAGCCAAGATACGGCCGGGACACACTACAATGAGCAGTTCTTC
>14|.|.|TRBJ1-5|TRBV3-1/TRBV3-2
CASSQGTGNQPQHF
TGTGCCAGCAGCCAAGGGACTGGAAATCAGCCCCAGCATTTT
>17|.|TRBD2|TRBJ2-3|TRBV11-2
CASSSLVSGRSAVTQYF
TGTGCCAGCAGCTCCCTGGTCAGCGGGAGGTCCGCTGTTACGCAGTATTTT
>14|.|.|TRBJ2-7|TRBV4-1
CASSQGAGPEEQYF
TGCGCCAGCAGCCAGGGCGCGGGGCCTGAGGAGCAGTACTTC
>16|few|.|TRBJ2-7|TRBV6-2/TRBV6-3
CASSPKTSLLDYEQYF
TGTGCCAGCAGTCCCAAGACATCCCTTCTGGACTACGAGCAGTACTTC
>12|.|.|TRBJ1-2|TRBV19
CASSIGGAGYTF
TGTGCCAGTAGTATAGGTGGGGCTGGCTACACCTTC
>15|.|.|TRBJ2-7|TRBV11-1
CASSFKAPEFYEQYF
TGTGCCAGCAGCTTCAAAGCGCCGGAATTCTACGAGCAGTACTTC
>13|.|.|TRBJ2-1|TRBV12-3/TRBV12-4
CASSSWAGDEQFF
TGTGCCAGCAGTTCTTGGGCGGGTGATGAGCAGTTCTTC
>14|.|.|TRBJ2-7|TRBV19
CASSIGQRLYEQYF
TGTGCCAGTAGTATTGGCCAGCGCCTCTACGAGCAGTACTTC
>16|.|TRBD1|TRBJ1-6|TRBV3-1/TRBV3-2
CASSPGQGQGPSPLHF
TGTGCCAGCAGCCCGGGTCAGGGACAGGGCCCATCACCCCTCCACTTT
>16|.|TRBD1|TRBJ2-7|TRBV28
CASSPFGGQGGHEQYF
TGTGCCAGCAGCCCGTTTGGGGGACAGGGGGGCCACGAGCAGTACTTC
>16|.|TRBD1|TRBJ2-6|TRBV24-1
CATSEGQGRGANVLTF
TGTGCCACCAGTGAGGGACAGGGGAGAGGGGCCAACGTCCTGACTTTC